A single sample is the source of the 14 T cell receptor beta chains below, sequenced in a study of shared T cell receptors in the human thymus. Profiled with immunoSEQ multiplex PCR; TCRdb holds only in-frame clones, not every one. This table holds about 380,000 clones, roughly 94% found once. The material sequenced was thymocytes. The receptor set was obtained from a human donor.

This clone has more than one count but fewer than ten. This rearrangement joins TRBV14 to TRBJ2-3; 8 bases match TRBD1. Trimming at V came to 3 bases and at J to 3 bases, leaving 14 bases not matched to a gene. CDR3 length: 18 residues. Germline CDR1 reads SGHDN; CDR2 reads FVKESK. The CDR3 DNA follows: TGTGCCAGCAGCCAGGCAGGGGGCGGGCTAGCGAGAACAGATACGCAGTATTTT. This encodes CASSQAGGGLARTDTQYF.

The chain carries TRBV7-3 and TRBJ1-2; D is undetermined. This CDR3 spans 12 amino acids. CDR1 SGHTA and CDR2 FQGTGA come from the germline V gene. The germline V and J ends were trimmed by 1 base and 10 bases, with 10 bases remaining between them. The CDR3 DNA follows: TGTGCCAGCAGCTTAATTTCGGAGGACTACACCTTC. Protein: CASSLISEDYTF.

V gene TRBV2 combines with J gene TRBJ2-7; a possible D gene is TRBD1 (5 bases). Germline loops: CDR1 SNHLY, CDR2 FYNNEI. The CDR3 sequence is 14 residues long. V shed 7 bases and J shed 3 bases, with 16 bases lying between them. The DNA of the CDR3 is TGTGCCAGCAAGGGGTTTCCAGGGTGCTACGAGCAGTACTTC. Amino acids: CASKGFPGCYEQYF. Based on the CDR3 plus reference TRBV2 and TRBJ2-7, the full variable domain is EPEVTQTPSHQVTQMGQEVILRCVPISNHLYFYWYRQILGQKVEFLVSFYNNEISEKSEIFDDQFSVERPDGSNFTLKIRSTKLEDSAMYFCASKGFPGCYEQYFGPGTRLTVT.

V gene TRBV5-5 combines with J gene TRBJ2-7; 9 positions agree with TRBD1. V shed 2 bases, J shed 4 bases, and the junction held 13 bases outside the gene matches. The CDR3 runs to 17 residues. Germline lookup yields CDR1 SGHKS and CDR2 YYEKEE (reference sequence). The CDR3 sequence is CASSFCRTGTGIYEQYF. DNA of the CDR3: TGTGCCAGCAGCTTTTGCCGGACCGGGACAGGGATATACGAGCAGTACTTC.

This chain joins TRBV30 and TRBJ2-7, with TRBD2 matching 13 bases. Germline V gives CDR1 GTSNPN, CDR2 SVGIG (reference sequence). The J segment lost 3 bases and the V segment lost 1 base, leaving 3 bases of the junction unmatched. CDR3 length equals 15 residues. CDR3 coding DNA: TGTGCCTGGAGTGGCCGACTAGCGGGAGGCTACGAGCAGTACTTC. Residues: CAWSGRLAGGYEQYF.

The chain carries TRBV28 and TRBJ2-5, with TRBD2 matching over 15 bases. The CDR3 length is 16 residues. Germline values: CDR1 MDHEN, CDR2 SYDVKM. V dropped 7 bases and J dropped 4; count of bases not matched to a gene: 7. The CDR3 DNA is TGTGCCAGCACTGTCGGACTAGCGGGAGGGCCAGAGACCCAGTACTTC. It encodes CASTVGLAGGPETQYF.

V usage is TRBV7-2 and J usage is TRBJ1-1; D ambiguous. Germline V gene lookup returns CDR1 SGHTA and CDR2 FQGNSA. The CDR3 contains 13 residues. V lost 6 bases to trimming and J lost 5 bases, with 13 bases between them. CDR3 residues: CASRKGRGTEAFF. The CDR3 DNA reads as TGTGCCAGCAGGAAGGGCCGAGGGACTGAAGCTTTCTTT.

In DNA form, the CDR3 reads TGTGCCAGCAGCCAAGATTGGAGGAGGCATTTCCCCTACGAGCAGTACTTC. As protein: CASSQDWRRHFPYEQYF. The chain combines TRBV14 with TRBJ2-7, with a possible D match to TRBD2 (5 bases). The germline V gene encodes CDR1 SGHDN and CDR2 FVKESK. Trimming stripped 0 bases from V and 2 bases from J, with 17 bases between. CDR3 length: 17 amino acids. Full variable domain (missing parts from reference TRBV14 and TRBJ2-7): EAGVTQFPSHSVIEKGQTVTLRCDPISGHDNLYWYRRVMGKEIKFLLHFVKESKQDESGMPNNRFLAERTGGTYSTLKVQPAELEDSGVYFCASSQDWRRHFPYEQYFGPGTRLTVT.

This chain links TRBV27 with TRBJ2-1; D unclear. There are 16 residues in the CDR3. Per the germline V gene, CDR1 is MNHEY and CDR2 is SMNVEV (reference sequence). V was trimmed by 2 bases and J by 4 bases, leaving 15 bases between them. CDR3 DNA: TGTGCCAGCAGTTTACGGCCGAGAGCGAATTACAATGAGCAGTTCTTC. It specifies CASSLRPRANYNEQFF.

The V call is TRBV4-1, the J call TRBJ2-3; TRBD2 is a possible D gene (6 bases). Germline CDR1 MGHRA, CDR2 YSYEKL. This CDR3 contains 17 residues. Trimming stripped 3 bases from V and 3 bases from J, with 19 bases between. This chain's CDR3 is CASSHHQRVRGTDTQYF. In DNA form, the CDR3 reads TGCGCCAGCAGCCATCACCAGCGGGTACGGGGGACAGATACGCAGTATTTT.

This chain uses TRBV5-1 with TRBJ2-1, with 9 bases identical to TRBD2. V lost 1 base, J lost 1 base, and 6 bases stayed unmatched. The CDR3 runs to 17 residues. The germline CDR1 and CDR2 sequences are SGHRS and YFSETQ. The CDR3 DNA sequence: TGCGCCAGCAGCTTGTTATCTAGCGGGAAGTCCTACAATGAGCAGTTCTTC. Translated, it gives CASSLLSSGKSYNEQFF.

DNA for the CDR3: TGTGCCAGCAGCCTCCGGGGGACTAGCGGGATTTGGGGACACACAGATACGCAGTATTTT. It translates to CASSLRGTSGIWGHTDTQYF. This chain connects TRBV9 to TRBJ2-3; 13 bases map to TRBD2. Germline CDR1 is SGDLS and CDR2 is YYNGEE. Trimming took 4 bases from V and 2 from J; bases not matched to a gene: 16. This CDR3 is 20 amino acids long.

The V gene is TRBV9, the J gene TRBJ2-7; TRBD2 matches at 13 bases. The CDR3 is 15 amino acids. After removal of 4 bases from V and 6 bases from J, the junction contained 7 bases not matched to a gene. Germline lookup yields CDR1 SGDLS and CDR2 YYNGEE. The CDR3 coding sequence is TGTGCCAGCAGCCCCGGGACTAGCGGGATCCCCGAGCAGTACTTC. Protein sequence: CASSPGTSGIPEQYF.

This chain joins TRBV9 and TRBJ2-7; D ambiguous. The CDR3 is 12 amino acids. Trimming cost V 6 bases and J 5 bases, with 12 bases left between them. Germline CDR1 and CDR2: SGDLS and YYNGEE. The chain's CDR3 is CASNPLWDEQYF. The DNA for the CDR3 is TGTGCCAGCAACCCCCTGTGGGACGAGCAGTACTTC.